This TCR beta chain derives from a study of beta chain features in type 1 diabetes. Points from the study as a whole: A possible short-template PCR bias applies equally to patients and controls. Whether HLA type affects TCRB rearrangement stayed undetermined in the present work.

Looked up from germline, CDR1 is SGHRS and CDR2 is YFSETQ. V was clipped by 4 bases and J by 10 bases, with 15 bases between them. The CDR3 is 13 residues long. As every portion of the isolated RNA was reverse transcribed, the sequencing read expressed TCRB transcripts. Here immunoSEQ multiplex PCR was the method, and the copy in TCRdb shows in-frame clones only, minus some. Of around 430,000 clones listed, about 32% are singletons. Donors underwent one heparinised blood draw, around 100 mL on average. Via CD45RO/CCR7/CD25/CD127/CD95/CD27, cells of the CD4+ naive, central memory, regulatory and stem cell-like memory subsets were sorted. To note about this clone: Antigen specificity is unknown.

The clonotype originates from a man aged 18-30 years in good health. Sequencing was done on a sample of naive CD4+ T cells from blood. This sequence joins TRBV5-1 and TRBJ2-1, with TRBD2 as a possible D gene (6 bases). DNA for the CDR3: TGCGCCAGCAGCGAGGGACTGGGTGGCGAGCAGTTCTTC. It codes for CASSEGLGGEQFF.